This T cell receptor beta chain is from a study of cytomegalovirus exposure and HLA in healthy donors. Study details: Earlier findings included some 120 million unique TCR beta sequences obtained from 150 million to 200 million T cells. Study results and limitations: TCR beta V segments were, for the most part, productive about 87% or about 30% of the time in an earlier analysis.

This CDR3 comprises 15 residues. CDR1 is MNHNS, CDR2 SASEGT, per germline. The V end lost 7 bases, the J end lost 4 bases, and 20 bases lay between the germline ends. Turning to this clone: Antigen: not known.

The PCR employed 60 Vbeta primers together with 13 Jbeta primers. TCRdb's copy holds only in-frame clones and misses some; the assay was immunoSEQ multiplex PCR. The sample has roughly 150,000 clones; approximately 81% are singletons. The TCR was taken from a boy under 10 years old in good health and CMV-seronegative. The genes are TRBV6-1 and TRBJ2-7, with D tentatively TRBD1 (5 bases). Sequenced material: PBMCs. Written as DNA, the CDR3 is TGTGCCAGCACCCGAACTCCCAGGGTTCAGTACGAGCAGTACTTC. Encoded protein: CASTRTPRVQYEQYF.